This is a list of T cell receptor beta chains from one sample in a study of OX40 agonist ivuxolimab in advanced cancers. Clones were read by immunoSEQ multiplex PCR, and TCRdb kept only the in-frame ones, dropping some. Found here are more than 20,000 clones, 70% to 85% of them singletons; the top ten hold over 30%. This sample comprised CD4+ or CD8+ T cells sorted from blood, obtained in a trial of the OX40 agonist ivuxolimab. Every receptor here comes from an adult with an advanced solid tumor such as melanoma, head and neck, liver or kidney cancer. CDR3s include the opening cysteine and the closing phenylalanine or tryptophan. Fields, in order: clone size, V gene, J gene, D gene, CDR3 DNA, CDR3 protein. A D gene is named only where the DNA matches it firmly. Clone size is given for some rows only: seen once, a few or many times, or a class if the clone is expanded.

>.|TRBV27|TRBJ1-4|TRBD1
TGTGCCAGCAGTTTAAGGACAGGGGATGAAAAACTGTTTTTT
CASSLRTGDEKLFF
>.|TRBV6-5|TRBJ1-1|.
TGTGCCAGCAGTTACAGGTCGGTGGGGAGCACTGAAGCTTTCTTT
CASSYRSVGSTEAFF
>.|TRBV6-5|TRBJ2-5|TRBD2
TGTGCCAGCAGTTACGGGACTAGCGGGAGACAAGAGACCCAGTACTTC
CASSYGTSGRQETQYF
>.|TRBV5-1|TRBJ2-7|TRBD1
TGCGCCAGCAAGAAAGGGACAGGGGCGTACGAGCAGTACTTC
CASKKGTGAYEQYF
>.|TRBV4-1|TRBJ1-1|TRBD1
TGCGCCAGCAGCCAAGGCAGGGGGTCGAACACTGAAGCTTTCTTT
CASSQGRGSNTEAFF
>.|TRBV5-1|TRBJ2-3|TRBD2
TGCGCCAGCAGCACCGGACTAGCGGGTCCTAGCACAGATACGCAGTATTTT
CASSTGLAGPSTDTQYF
>.|TRBV19|TRBJ1-1|.
TGTGCCAGTAGTATAACATCCAACCCCCCGTACGCTGAAGCTTTCTTT
CASSITSNPPYAEAFF
>.|TRBV6-1|TRBJ1-1|.
TGTGCCAGCAGTTCGCAGGGACCGCCTGACACTGAAGCTTTCTTT
CASSSQGPPDTEAFF
>.|TRBV5-1|TRBJ2-7|.
TGCGCCAGCAGCCACCAGTGGGGGAGCTCCTACGAGCAGTACTTC
CASSHQWGSSYEQYF
>.|TRBV4-1|TRBJ2-2|.
TGCGCCAGCAGCCAAGAGGGCAGGGTAACCGGGGAGCTGTTTTTT
CASSQEGRVTGELFF
>.|TRBV19|TRBJ1-1|.
TGTGCCAGTAGTATGGTCAGTCCTATGGGCATGAACACTGAAGCTTTCTTT
CASSMVSPMGMNTEAFF
>few|TRBV4-1|TRBJ2-1|TRBD2
TGCGCCAGCAGCCAAGGGGGGGGATCTAGCGATGAGCAGTTCTTC
CASSQGGGSSDEQFF
>.|TRBV6-1|TRBJ1-1|.
TGTGCCAGCAGTGAAAATCCGGATTCGGGTGCTTTCTTT
CASSENPDSGAFF
>.|TRBV6-4|TRBJ2-2|.
TGTGCCAGCAGTTCCCAGGGGACCGCCGGGGAGCTGTTTTTT
CASSSQGTAGELFF
>.|TRBV6-5|TRBJ2-7|TRBD1
TGTGCCAGCAGGGACAGGGGGACGTACGAGCAGTACTTC
CASRDRGTYEQYF
>.|TRBV6-5|TRBJ2-7|TRBD2
TGTGCCAGCAGTTCGGCGGGAGGGACAACCTACGAGCAGTACTTC
CASSSAGGTTYEQYF